This T cell receptor (beta chain) was found in a study of Tregs in tolerant kidney transplant recipients. Assay used: immunoSEQ multiplex PCR; TCRdb lists only in-frame clones, some missing. Its listing shows over 25,000 clones. Worth noting for this clone: The read terminates 3 residues before the CDR3 end, so the remaining end is supplied by the germline J gene.

The CDR3 runs 14 residues. The V and J ends lost 0 bases and 6 bases respectively, with 12 bases between them. Germline CDR1 reads KGHSH; CDR2 reads LQKENI. The chain recombines TRBV18 with TRBJ2-7, with D perhaps TRBD2 (7 bases). Sequenced here: CD8+ T cells from blood, sampled before the transplant. This receptor was taken from a human donor who received a combined kidney and bone marrow transplant. The part of the CDR3 DNA that was read is TGTGCCAGCTCACCACCGGAAGGGGGGGCCGAG. Translation gives CASSPPEGGAE. The full-length CDR3 reads as CASSPPEGGAEQYF.